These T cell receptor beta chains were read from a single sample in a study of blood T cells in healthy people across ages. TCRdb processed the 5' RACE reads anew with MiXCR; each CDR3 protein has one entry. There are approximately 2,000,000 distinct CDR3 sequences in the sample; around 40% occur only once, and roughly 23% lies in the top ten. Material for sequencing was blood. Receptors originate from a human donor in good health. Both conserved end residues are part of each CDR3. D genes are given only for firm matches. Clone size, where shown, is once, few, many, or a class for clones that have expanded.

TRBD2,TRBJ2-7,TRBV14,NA,TGTGCCAGCAGCCCCCTCGGACTAGCCCAAAGACTTTACTACGAGCAGTACTTC,CASSPLGLAQRLYYEQYF
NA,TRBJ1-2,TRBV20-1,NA,TGCAGTGCTAGACCTGCAGTTGGCCAGTCTTGGGAAGCTAACTATGGCTACACCTTC,CSARPAVGQSWEANYGYTF
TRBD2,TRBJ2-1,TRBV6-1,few,TGTGCCAGCAGTGAAGGAAGCGGGGGCTACAATGAGCAGTTCTTC,CASSEGSGGYNEQFF
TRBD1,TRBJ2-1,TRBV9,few,TGTGCCAGCAGCCGGACAGGGTCTCGCAATGAGCAGTTCTTC,CASSRTGSRNEQFF
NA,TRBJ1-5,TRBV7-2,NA,TGTGCCAGCGACCTTGGACATAGCAATCAGCCCCAGCATTTT,CASDLGHSNQPQHF
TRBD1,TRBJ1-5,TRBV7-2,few,TGTGCCAGCAGCCCACAGGGGAATAGCAATCAGCCCCAGCATTTT,CASSPQGNSNQPQHF
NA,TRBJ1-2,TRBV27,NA,TGTGCCAGCAGCCCCTTTTCGGGATATGGCTACACCTTC,CASSPFSGYGYTF
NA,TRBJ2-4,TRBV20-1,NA,TGCAGTGCTGAGGCTGGCGGAAAAAACATTCAGTACTTC,CSAEAGGKNIQYF
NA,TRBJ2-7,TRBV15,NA,TGTGCCACCAGCAGAGGATTGGGACAAAATGAGCAGTACTTC,CATSRGLGQNEQYF
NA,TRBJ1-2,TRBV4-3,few,TGCGCCAGCAGCCAAGAGCGGGGGGAGAGGAGCACCTTC,CASSQERGERSTF
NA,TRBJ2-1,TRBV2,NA,TGTGCCAGCAGTGCCGGGAGGGGGCTATACAATGAGCAGTTCTTC,CASSAGRGLYNEQFF
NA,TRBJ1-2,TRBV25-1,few,TGTGCCAGCAGTGAAAATGGCAGGGGCGACTATGGCTACACCTTC,CASSENGRGDYGYTF
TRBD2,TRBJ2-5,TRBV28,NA,TGTGCCAGCAGTGGCGAAGCGGGGGGGCCCGGAGAGACCCAGTACTTC,CASSGEAGGPGETQYF
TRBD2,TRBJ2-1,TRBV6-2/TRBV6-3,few,TGTGCCAGCAGTCCCTATAGCGGGGAAGACAATGAGCAGTTCTTC,CASSPYSGEDNEQFF
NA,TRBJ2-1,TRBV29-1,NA,TGCAGCGTAAGGCTTGGGGCAGGGGTAGCCAATGAGCAGTTCTTC,CSVRLGAGVANEQFF
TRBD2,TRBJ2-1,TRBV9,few,TGTGCCAGCAGCGTAGATGGAGCGGGGGGGCCCAATGAGCAGTTCTTC,CASSVDGAGGPNEQFF
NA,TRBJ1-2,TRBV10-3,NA,TGTGCCATCACCTCCGCAGTTAACTATGGCTACACCTTC,CAITSAVNYGYTF
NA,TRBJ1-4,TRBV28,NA,TGTGCCAGCAGGGCCCCCGGGACTTTTAATGAAAAACTGTTTTTT,CASRAPGTFNEKLFF
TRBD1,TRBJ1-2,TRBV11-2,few,TGTGCCAGCAGCCTAGGACAGGGAGGGAGTGACTATGGCTACACCTTC,CASSLGQGGSDYGYTF
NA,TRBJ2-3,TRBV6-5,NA,TGTGCCACCGCGGACGGAGATACGCAGTATTTT,CATADGDTQYF
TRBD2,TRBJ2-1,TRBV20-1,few,TGCAGTGCCAAAACTACTAGCGGGGGGGCCTTAGAGAATGAGCAGTTCTTC,CSAKTTSGGALENEQFF
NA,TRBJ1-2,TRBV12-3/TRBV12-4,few,TGTGCCAGCAGCCCAGGGTTGGCCCACTATGGCTACACCTTC,CASSPGLAHYGYTF
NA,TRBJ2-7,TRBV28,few,TGTGCCAGCAGTCCACACACATTTGGACCCTACGAGCAGTACTTC,CASSPHTFGPYEQYF
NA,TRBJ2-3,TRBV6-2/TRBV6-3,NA,TGTGCCAGCGAGGCGGTGGATACGCAGTATTTT,CASEAVDTQYF
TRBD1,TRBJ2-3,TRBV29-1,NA,TGCAGCGTTAAGCCCAGACCCGGGGGACAGGCCACAGATACGCAGTATTTT,CSVKPRPGGQATDTQYF